This T cell receptor beta chain originates from a study of CD8 T cells in Susac syndrome. Trimming cost V 0 bases and J 8 bases, with 7 bases left between them. This CDR3 spans 13 amino acids. An input of 0.5 to 1 ug of RNA was subjected to reverse transcription using random hexamers. MiXCR, applied by TCRdb to the immunoSEQ multiplex PCR reads, yields one record per CDR3 protein. In the table there are 150,000 or so distinct CDR3 sequences, around 94% of which are singletons. Specimen: CD4+ T cells from PBMCs. This rearrangement joins TRBV23-1 to TRBJ1-4, with no clear D. TRBV23-1 is placed among ORFs of uncertain function. This sequence originates from a human donor in good health. Written as DNA, the CDR3 is TGCGCCAGCAGTCAATCTGTACGGGAAAAACTGTTTTTT. Its translation: CASSQSVREKLFF.